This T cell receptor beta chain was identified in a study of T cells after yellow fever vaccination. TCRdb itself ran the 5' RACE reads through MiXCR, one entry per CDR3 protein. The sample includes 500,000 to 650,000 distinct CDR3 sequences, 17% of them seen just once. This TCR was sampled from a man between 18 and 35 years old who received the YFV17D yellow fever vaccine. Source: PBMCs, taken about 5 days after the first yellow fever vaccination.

Written as DNA, the CDR3 is TGTGCCACCAGCAGCCTCGGGGGGGCTTACAATGAGCAGTTCTTC. It specifies CATSSLGGAYNEQFF. The rearrangement joins TRBV15 to TRBJ2-1; TRBD2 aligns across 8 bases. The CDR3 loop spans 15 amino acids. Germline CDR1 LNHNV, CDR2 YYDKDF (reference sequence). The V and J ends lost 3 bases and 4 bases, in that order; junction bases with no gene match: 5.